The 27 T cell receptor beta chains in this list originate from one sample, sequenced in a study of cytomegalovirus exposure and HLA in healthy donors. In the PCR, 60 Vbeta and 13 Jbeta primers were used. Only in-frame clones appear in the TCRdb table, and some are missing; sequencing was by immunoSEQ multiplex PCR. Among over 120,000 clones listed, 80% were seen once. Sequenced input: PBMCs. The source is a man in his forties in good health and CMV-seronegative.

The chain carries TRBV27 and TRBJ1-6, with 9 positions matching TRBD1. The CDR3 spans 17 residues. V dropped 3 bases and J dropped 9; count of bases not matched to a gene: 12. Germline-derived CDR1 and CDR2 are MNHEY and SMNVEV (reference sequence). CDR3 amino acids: CASSFNWRGQGGSPLHF. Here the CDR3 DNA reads TGTGCCAGCAGTTTTAATTGGCGGGGACAGGGCGGTTCACCCCTCCACTTT.

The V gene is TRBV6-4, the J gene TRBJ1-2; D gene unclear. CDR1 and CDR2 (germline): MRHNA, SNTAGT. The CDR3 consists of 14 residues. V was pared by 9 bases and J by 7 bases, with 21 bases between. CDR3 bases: TGTGCCAGGGGTATTTGGGAGCCAGAGGCTGGCTACACCTTC. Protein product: CARGIWEPEAGYTF.

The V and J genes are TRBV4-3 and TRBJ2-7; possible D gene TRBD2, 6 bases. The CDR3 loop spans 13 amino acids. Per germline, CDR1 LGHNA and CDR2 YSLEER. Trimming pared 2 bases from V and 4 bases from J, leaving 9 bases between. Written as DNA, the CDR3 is TGCGCCAGCAGCCAATACGGGGGTTACGAGCAGTACTTC. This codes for CASSQYGGYEQYF.

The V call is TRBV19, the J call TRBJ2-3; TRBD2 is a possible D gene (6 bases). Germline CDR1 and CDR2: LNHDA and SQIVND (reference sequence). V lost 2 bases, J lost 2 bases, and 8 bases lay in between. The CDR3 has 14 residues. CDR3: CASSIWGVTDTQYF. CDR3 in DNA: TGTGCCAGTAGTATATGGGGGGTCACAGATACGCAGTATTTT.

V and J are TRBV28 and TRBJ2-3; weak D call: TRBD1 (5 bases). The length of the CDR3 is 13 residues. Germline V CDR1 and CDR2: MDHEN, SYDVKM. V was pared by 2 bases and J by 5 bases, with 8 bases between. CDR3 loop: CASSLSREDTQYF. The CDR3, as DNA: TGTGCCAGCAGTTTAAGCAGGGAAGATACGCAGTATTTT.

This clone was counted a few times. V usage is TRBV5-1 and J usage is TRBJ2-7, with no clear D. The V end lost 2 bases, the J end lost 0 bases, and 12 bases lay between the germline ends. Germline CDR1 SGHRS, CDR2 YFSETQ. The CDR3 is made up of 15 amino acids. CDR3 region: CASSLDISPSYEQYF. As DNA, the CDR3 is TGCGCCAGCAGCTTAGATATTAGCCCCTCCTACGAGCAGTACTTC.

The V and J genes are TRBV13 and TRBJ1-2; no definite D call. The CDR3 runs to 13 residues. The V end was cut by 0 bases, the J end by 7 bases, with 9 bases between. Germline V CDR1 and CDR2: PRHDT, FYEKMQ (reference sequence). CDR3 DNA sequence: TGTGCCAGCAGCTTAGGCTTGCAGGTTGGCTACACCTTC. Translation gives CASSLGLQVGYTF.

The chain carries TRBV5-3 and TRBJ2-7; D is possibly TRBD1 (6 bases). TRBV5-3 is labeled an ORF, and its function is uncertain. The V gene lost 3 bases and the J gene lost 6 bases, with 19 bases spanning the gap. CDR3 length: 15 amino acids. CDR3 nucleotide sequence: TGTGCCAGAAGCTCCCGAGACAGGACAGACCCCGAGCAGTACTTC. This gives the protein CARSSRDRTDPEQYF.

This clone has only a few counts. The CDR3 nucleotides are TGCGCCAGCAGCCAAGAAACGGGGGCCTACGAGCAGTACTTC. It is translated as CASSQETGAYEQYF. The V and J genes are TRBV4-3 and TRBJ2-7; D may be TRBD2 (6 bases). The CDR3 sequence is 14 residues long. Germline V gene data show CDR1 as LGHNA and CDR2 as YSLEER. Trimming cost V 0 bases and J 2 bases, with 8 bases left between them.

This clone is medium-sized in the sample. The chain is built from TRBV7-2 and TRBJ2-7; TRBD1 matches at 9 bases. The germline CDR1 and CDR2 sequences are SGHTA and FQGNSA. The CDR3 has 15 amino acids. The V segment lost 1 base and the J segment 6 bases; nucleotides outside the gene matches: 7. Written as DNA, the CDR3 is TGTGCCAGCAGCTTAGAGGTGACAGGGGGAGGCGAGCAGTACTTC. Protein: CASSLEVTGGGEQYF.

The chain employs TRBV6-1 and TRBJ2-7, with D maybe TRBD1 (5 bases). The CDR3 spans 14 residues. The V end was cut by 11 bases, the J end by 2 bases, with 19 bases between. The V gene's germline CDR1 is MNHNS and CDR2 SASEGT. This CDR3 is CALSWGLTTYEQYF. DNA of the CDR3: TGTGCCTTGTCGTGGGGCCTTACAACCTACGAGCAGTACTTC.

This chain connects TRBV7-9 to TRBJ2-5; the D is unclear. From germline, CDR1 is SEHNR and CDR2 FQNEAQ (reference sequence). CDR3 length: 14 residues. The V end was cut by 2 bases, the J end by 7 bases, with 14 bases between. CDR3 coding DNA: TGTGCCAGCAGCTTATCGTCGGCAGGCCGGACCCAGTACTTC. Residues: CASSLSSAGRTQYF.

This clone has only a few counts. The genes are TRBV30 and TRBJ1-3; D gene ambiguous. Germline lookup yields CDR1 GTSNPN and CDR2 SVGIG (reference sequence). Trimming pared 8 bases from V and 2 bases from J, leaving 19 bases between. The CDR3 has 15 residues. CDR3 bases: TGTGCCGCTTTGCCCCAACTATCCGCTGGAAACACCATATATTTT. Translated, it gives CAALPQLSAGNTIYF.

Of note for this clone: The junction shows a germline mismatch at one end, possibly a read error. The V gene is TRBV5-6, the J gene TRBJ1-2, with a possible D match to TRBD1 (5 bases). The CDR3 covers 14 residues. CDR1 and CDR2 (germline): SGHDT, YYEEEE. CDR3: CASSSTASGGDPGF. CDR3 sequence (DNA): TGTGCCAGCAGTTCTACGGCGTCGGGGGGGGATCCGGGATTC.

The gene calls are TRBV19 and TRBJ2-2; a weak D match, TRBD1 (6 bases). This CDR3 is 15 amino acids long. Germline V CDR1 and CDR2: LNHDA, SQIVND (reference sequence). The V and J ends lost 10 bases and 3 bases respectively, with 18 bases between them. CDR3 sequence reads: CATSPTGLHTGELFF. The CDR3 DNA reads TGTGCCACCTCTCCCACAGGGTTACACACCGGGGAGCTGTTTTTT. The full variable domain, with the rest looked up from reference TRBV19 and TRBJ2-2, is DGGITQSPKYLFRKEGQNVTLSCEQNLNHDAMYWYRQDPGQGLRLIYYSQIVNDFQKGDIAEGYSVSREKKESFPLTVTSAQKNPTAFYLCATSPTGLHTGELFFGEGSRLTVL.

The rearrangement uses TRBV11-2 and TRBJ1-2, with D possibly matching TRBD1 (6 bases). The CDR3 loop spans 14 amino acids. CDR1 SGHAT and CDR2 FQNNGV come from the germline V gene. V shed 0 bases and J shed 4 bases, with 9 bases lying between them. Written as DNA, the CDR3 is TGTGCCAGCAGCTTAGACGGACAGACCTATGGCTACACCTTC. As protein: CASSLDGQTYGYTF. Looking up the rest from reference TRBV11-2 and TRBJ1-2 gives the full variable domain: EAGVAQSPRYKIIEKRQSVAFWCNPISGHATLYWYQQILGQGPKLLIQFQNNGVVDDSQLPKDRFSAERLKGVDSTLKIQPAKLEDSAVYLCASSLDGQTYGYTFGSGTRLTVV.

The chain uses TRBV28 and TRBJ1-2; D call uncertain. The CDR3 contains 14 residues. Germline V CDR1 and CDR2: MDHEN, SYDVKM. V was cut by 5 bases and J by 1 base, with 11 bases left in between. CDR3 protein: CASSPEQINYGYTF. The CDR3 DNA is TGTGCCAGCAGTCCCGAACAGATTAACTATGGCTACACCTTC.

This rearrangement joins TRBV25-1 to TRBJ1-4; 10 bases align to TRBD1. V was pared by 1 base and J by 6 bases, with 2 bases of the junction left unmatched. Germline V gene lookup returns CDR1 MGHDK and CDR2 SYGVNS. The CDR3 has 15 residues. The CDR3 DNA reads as TGTGCCAGCAGTGAATTGGGGACAGGGGATGAAAAACTGTTTTTT. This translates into CASSELGTGDEKLFF.

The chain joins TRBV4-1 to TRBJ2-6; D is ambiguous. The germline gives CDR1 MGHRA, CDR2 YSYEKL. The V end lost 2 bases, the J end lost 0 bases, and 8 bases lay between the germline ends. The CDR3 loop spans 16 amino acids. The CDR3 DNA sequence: TGCGCCAGCAGCCAACCGAGGTCCTCTGGGGCCAACGTCCTGACTTTC. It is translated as CASSQPRSSGANVLTF.

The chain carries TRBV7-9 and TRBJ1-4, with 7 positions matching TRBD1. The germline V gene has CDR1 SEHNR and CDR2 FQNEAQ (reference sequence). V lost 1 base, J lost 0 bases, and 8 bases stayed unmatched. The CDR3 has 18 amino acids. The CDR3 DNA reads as TGTGCCAGCAGCTTAGGACAGACAGGGTCTGCAACTAATGAAAAACTGTTTTTT. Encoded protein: CASSLGQTGSATNEKLFF.

CDR3 sequence reads: CASSGAGTGNTEAFF. The CDR3 region has the DNA TGTGCCAGCAGTGGGGCCGGGACAGGGAACACTGAAGCTTTCTTT. The chain has TRBV28 and TRBJ1-1, with 8 bases that match TRBD1. With 5 bases clipped from V and 1 base from J, the junction kept 6 bases outside the gene matches. Germline lookup yields CDR1 MDHEN and CDR2 SYDVKM. CDR3 length: 15 residues.

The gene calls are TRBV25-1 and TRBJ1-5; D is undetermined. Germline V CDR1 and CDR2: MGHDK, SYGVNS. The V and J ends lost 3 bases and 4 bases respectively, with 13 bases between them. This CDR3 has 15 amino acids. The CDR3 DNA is TGTGCCAGCAGTGATAATACCTTCCGGAATCAGCCCCAGCATTTT. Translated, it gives CASSDNTFRNQPQHF.

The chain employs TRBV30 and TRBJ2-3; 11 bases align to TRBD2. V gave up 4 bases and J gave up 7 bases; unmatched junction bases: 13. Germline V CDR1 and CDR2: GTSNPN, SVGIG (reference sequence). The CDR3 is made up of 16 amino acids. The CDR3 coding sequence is TGTGCCTGGACCCAAACGTTAGCGGGGGGGCCATATACGCAGTATTTT. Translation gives CAWTQTLAGGPYTQYF.

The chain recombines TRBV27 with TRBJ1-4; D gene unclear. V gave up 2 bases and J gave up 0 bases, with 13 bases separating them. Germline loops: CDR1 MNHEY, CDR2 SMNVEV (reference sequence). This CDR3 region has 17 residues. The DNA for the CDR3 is TGTGCCAGCAGTTTAATTGCGGCGGGAACAACTAATGAAAAACTGTTTTTT. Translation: CASSLIAAGTTNEKLFF.

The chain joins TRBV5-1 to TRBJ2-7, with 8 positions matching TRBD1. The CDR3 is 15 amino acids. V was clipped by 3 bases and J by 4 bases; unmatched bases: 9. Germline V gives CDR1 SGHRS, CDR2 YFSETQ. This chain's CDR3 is CASSSGAGGLYEQYF. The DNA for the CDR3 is TGCGCCAGCAGCTCGGGGGCAGGGGGCTTGTACGAGCAGTACTTC.

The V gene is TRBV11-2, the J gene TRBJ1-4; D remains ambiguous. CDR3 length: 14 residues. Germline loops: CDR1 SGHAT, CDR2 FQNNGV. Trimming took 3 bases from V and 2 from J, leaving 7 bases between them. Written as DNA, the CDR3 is TGTGCCAGCAGCTTTGCGGGGACTAATGAAAAACTGTTTTTT. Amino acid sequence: CASSFAGTNEKLFF.

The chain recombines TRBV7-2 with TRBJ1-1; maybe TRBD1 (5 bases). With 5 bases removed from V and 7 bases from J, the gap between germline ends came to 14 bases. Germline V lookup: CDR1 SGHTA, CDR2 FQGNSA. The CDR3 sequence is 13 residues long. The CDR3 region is CASSHGGGIEAFF. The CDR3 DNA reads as TGTGCCAGCAGCCATGGGGGGGGGATTGAAGCTTTCTTT.